A selection of T cell receptor beta chains follows, all from one sample in a study of control samples from healthy donors and cancer patients. The table came from immunoSEQ multiplex PCR; TCRdb's copy has only in-frame clones and leaves some out. The sample has 65,000 to 90,000 clones; roughly 93% are singletons. Sequenced input: blood. These receptors all come from a woman in her twenties or thirties in good health. The CDR3 runs from the conserved cysteine through the conserved F or W. A D gene is named only where the DNA matches it firmly. The size field is filled for only some rows; it gives once, few, many or a size class.

d_gene: TRBD2; v_gene: TRBV10-2; abundance: .; j_gene: TRBJ2-5; CDR3aa: CASSDSGTSGVETQYF; CDR3nt: TGCGCCAGCAGTGACTCCGGGACTAGCGGGGTGGAGACCCAGTACTTC
d_gene: .; v_gene: TRBV9; abundance: .; j_gene: TRBJ2-6; CDR3aa: CASSVNRAPGANVLTF; CDR3nt: TGTGCCAGCAGCGTCAACAGGGCCCCCGGGGCCAACGTCCTGACTTTC
d_gene: TRBD1; v_gene: TRBV10-3; abundance: .; j_gene: TRBJ1-5; CDR3aa: CAISESGQEPQHF; CDR3nt: TGTGCCATCAGTGAGTCGGGACAGGAGCCCCAGCATTTT
d_gene: .; v_gene: TRBV13; abundance: .; j_gene: TRBJ2-3; CDR3aa: CASSLGEGVRTDTQYF; CDR3nt: TGTGCCAGCAGCTTAGGGGAGGGGGTCCGCACAGATACGCAGTATTTT
d_gene: .; v_gene: TRBV7-9; abundance: .; j_gene: TRBJ1-2; CDR3aa: CASSRNRDHYGYTF; CDR3nt: TGTGCCAGCAGCCGGAACCGGGACCACTATGGCTACACCTTC
d_gene: .; v_gene: TRBV23-1; abundance: .; j_gene: TRBJ1-1; CDR3aa: CASSQFPGTSLRAEAFF; CDR3nt: TGCGCCAGCAGTCAATTCCCCGGGACAAGCCTTAGGGCTGAAGCTTTCTTT
d_gene: .; v_gene: TRBV12-3/TRBV12-4; abundance: once; j_gene: TRBJ1-1; CDR3aa: CASSWVGEAFF; CDR3nt: TGTGCCAGCAGTTGGGTAGGAGAAGCTTTCTTT
d_gene: .; v_gene: TRBV9; abundance: .; j_gene: TRBJ2-1; CDR3aa: CASSVKGGLNRAYNEQFF; CDR3nt: TGTGCCAGCAGCGTGAAGGGGGGGCTAAATCGCGCCTACAATGAGCAGTTCTTC
d_gene: TRBD1; v_gene: TRBV9; abundance: once; j_gene: TRBJ1-2; CDR3aa: CASSVGTGDGYTF; CDR3nt: TGTGCCAGCAGCGTCGGGACAGGGGATGGCTACACCTTC
d_gene: TRBD2; v_gene: TRBV10-2; abundance: .; j_gene: TRBJ2-7; CDR3aa: CASSESGTSGVVQYF; CDR3nt: TGCGCCAGCAGTGAGTCGGGGACTAGCGGGGTAGTGCAGTACTTC
d_gene: .; v_gene: TRBV24-1; abundance: .; j_gene: TRBJ1-1; CDR3aa: CATSDSASYTEAFF; CDR3nt: TGTGCCACCAGTGATTCGGCAAGCTACACTGAAGCTTTCTTT
d_gene: .; v_gene: TRBV12-3/TRBV12-4; abundance: .; j_gene: TRBJ1-2; CDR3aa: CASKIQGYYGYTF; CDR3nt: TGTGCCAGCAAAATACAGGGCTACTATGGCTACACCTTC
d_gene: .; v_gene: TRBV9; abundance: once; j_gene: TRBJ1-3; CDR3aa: CASSVGQSGNTIYF; CDR3nt: TGTGCCAGCAGCGTAGGACAGTCGGGAAACACCATATATTTT
d_gene: TRBD1; v_gene: TRBV10-3; abundance: once; j_gene: TRBJ1-5; CDR3aa: CAISEGGQGDQPQHF; CDR3nt: TGTGCCATCAGTGAGGGAGGACAGGGGGATCAGCCCCAGCATTTT
d_gene: TRBD1; v_gene: TRBV11-2; abundance: .; j_gene: TRBJ1-5; CDR3aa: CASSYTGVDQPQHF; CDR3nt: TGTGCCAGCAGCTACACAGGGGTCGATCAGCCCCAGCATTTT
d_gene: .; v_gene: TRBV7-8; abundance: .; j_gene: TRBJ1-4; CDR3aa: CASSLVGQGATNEKLFF; CDR3nt: TGTGCCAGCAGCTTAGTGGGGCAGGGCGCAACTAATGAAAAACTGTTTTTT
d_gene: .; v_gene: TRBV7-2; abundance: .; j_gene: TRBJ1-3; CDR3aa: CASSLQGGSGNTIYF; CDR3nt: TGTGCCAGCAGCTTACAAGGGGGTTCTGGAAACACCATATATTTT
d_gene: TRBD1; v_gene: TRBV7-2; abundance: .; j_gene: TRBJ1-2; CDR3aa: CASSSRKKTGYYYGYTF; CDR3nt: TGTGCCAGCAGCTCCCGAAAGAAGACAGGGTATTACTATGGCTACACCTTC
d_gene: .; v_gene: TRBV12-5; abundance: .; j_gene: TRBJ1-5; CDR3aa: CASAVTGLQPQHF; CDR3nt: TGTGCTAGTGCTGTCACAGGGTTGCAGCCCCAGCATTTT
d_gene: TRBD2; v_gene: TRBV5-4; abundance: .; j_gene: TRBJ2-1; CDR3aa: CASSLWERGATPLEQFF; CDR3nt: TGTGCCAGCAGCTTGTGGGAGCGGGGGGCCACCCCCCTTGAGCAGTTCTTC